The 25 T cell receptor beta chains in this list originate from one sample, sequenced in a study of blood T cell repertoires in COVID-19. TCRdb keeps only in-frame clones here, not all; method: immunoSEQ multiplex PCR. The sample has hundreds of thousands of clones; 85% are singletons. The specimen was PBMCs or T cells enriched from blood (not recorded which). The source of these receptors is a woman aged 45-65 years with acute COVID-19.

The sample holds one count of this clone. The V gene is TRBV10-3, the J gene TRBJ2-3; 12 bases fit TRBD2. The CDR3 extends over 15 amino acids. J was trimmed by 1 base and V by 7 bases; bases with no gene match: 3. Germline loops: CDR1 ENHRY, CDR2 SYGVKD. CDR3 sequence (DNA): TGTGCCATCACCCCTAGCGGGGGGGGCACAGATACGCAGTATTTT. This gives the protein CAITPSGGGTDTQYF.

This clone is a singleton in its sample. The rearrangement uses TRBV7-2 and TRBJ2-5; TRBD2 matches 7 bases. Per germline, CDR1 SGHTA and CDR2 FQGNSA. Losses at the gene ends were 4 bases for V and 5 bases for J; bases not matched to a gene: 10. This CDR3 contains 15 residues. CDR3 residues: CASSSQSGIRETQYF. In DNA form, the CDR3 reads TGTGCCAGCAGCTCCCAGAGCGGGATTCGTGAGACCCAGTACTTC.

This clone was seen a handful of times. The chain's CDR3 is CAYGLNNSPLHF. CDR3 coding DNA: TGTGCCTACGGACTGAATAATTCACCCCTCCACTTT. The V gene is TRBV30, the J gene TRBJ1-6; D is unresolved. V gave up 7 bases and J gave up 5 bases, with 9 bases separating them. CDR3 length: 12 amino acids. Germline loops: CDR1 GTSNPN, CDR2 SVGIG (reference sequence).

The chain combines TRBV4-2 with TRBJ2-2; 7 bases line up with TRBD1. Germline values: CDR1 LGHNA, CDR2 YNFKEQ. The CDR3 sequence is 21 residues long. The ends lost 0 bases at V and 0 bases at J; junction bases unmatched: 16. Written as DNA, the CDR3 is TGTGCCAGCAGCCAAGATAGGGTAGGGGGCCAACGACATACGAACACCGGGGAGCTGTTTTTT. This translates into CASSQDRVGGQRHTNTGELFF.

This clone has only a few counts. The chain links TRBV5-1 to TRBJ1-1; tentatively, D is TRBD1 (6 bases). From germline, CDR1 is SGHRS and CDR2 YFSETQ. The length of the CDR3 is 18 residues. V was trimmed by 3 bases and J by 5 bases, leaving 26 bases between them. CDR3 DNA sequence: TGCGCCAGCAGCTATGTCGATATACAGGGCCCATGGGGGACTGAAGCTTTCTTT. Translation gives CASSYVDIQGPWGTEAFF.

The chain joins TRBV5-1 to TRBJ1-5; weak D call: TRBD1 (5 bases). The V gene's germline CDR1 is SGHRS and CDR2 YFSETQ. The CDR3 runs 15 residues. The V gene lost 0 bases and the J gene lost 7 bases, with 14 bases spanning the gap. The CDR3 sequence is CASSLASGGDQPQHF. The DNA of the CDR3 is TGCGCCAGCAGCTTGGCTTCCGGGGGGGACCAGCCCCAGCATTTT.

This rearrangement joins TRBV24-1 to TRBJ2-5; weak D call: TRBD1 (6 bases). This CDR3 spans 13 amino acids. Germline V lookup: CDR1 KGHDR, CDR2 SFDVKD. With 5 bases removed from V and 5 bases from J, the gap between germline ends came to 11 bases. The CDR3 reads CATSGPGDETQYF. The CDR3 DNA follows: TGTGCCACCAGTGGCCCAGGGGACGAGACCCAGTACTTC.

V usage is TRBV20-1 and J usage is TRBJ1-1, with D tentatively TRBD1 (5 bases). The CDR3 totals 10 residues. The V gene's germline CDR1 is DFQATT and CDR2 SNEGSKA (reference sequence). V lost 7 bases to trimming and J lost 6 bases, with 9 bases between them. The CDR3 DNA follows: TGCAGTGATAAGGGGCCTGAAGCTTTCTTT. Translating gives CSDKGPEAFF.

The J gene is TRBJ1-2, the V gene TRBV19; the match to TRBD1 covers 9 bases. The CDR3 runs 18 residues. The germline V gene encodes CDR1 LNHDA and CDR2 SQIVND (reference sequence). The V gene end was trimmed by 4 bases and the J gene end by 5 bases; junction bases not matched to a gene: 17. The CDR3 is CASSSDLGTGNSPYGYTF. Here the CDR3 DNA reads TGTGCCAGTAGTAGCGATCTGGGGACAGGGAATTCACCTTATGGCTACACCTTC.

The chain couples TRBV24-1 to TRBJ2-2; the match to TRBD1 covers 10 bases. Germline values: CDR1 KGHDR, CDR2 SFDVKD. The CDR3 totals 16 residues. V was pared by 4 bases and J by 7 bases, with 8 bases of the junction left unmatched. The CDR3 sequence is CATSDPGTGVGGELFF. DNA for the CDR3: TGTGCCACCAGTGACCCCGGGACAGGGGTTGGCGGGGAGCTGTTTTTT.

With respect to this clone: The junction departs from the called germline gene at one end, perhaps through a read error. This chain connects TRBV3-1 (or the pseudogene TRBV3-2) to TRBJ2-7, with 8 bases that match TRBD2. Germline loops: CDR1 LGHDT, CDR2 YNNKEL (reference sequence). The CDR3 is 15 amino acids. The CDR3 DNA reads as TGTGCCAGCAGCCTTAGCGGGGTTATATCCTCCGAGCAGTACTTC. Amino acid sequence: CASSLSGVISSEQYF.

The rearrangement joins TRBV6-6 to TRBJ1-6; no clear D. The CDR3 has 15 amino acids. V was pared by 5 bases and J by 7 bases, with 15 bases between. Per the germline V gene, CDR1 is MNHNY and CDR2 is SVGAGI (reference sequence). For the CDR3, the DNA is TGTGCCAGCAGTGCCAATTTGATCGGGAATTCACCCCTCCACTTT. Translated: CASSANLIGNSPLHF.

A remark on this clone: The same CDR3 arises from other DNA sequences in this sample as well. The chain is built from TRBV19 and TRBJ1-1, with TRBD1 matching 7 bases. This CDR3 comprises 14 residues. Germline V gene data show CDR1 as LNHDA and CDR2 as SQIVND (reference sequence). V gave up 3 bases and J gave up 0 bases; unmatched junction bases: 1. CDR3 DNA: TGTGCCAGTAGTATCAGGGGGGTGAACACTGAAGCTTTCTTT. It specifies CASSIRGVNTEAFF.

The J gene is TRBJ2-1, the V gene TRBV15, with TRBD2 as a possible D gene (6 bases). Between the trimmed V and J ends, which lost 1 base and 0 bases, there was a span of 10 bases. The CDR3 spans 16 residues. Germline V gene data show CDR1 as LNHNV and CDR2 as YYDKDF (reference sequence). CDR3 loop: CATSRGGVSSYNEQFF. CDR3 nucleotide sequence: TGTGCCACCAGCAGAGGCGGGGTGAGCTCCTACAATGAGCAGTTCTTC.

This rearrangement joins TRBV15 to TRBJ1-1; 8 bases map to TRBD1. V lost 6 bases and J lost 4; bases outside the gene matches: 7. CDR3 length: 14 residues. Germline lookup yields CDR1 LNHNV and CDR2 YYDKDF (reference sequence). The CDR3 here is CATSPTGAGTEAFF. The CDR3 nucleotides are TGTGCCACCAGTCCGACAGGGGCGGGCACTGAAGCTTTCTTT. The variable domain in full, with the rest retrieved from reference TRBV15 and TRBJ1-1, is DAMVIQNPRYQVTQFGKPVTLSCSQTLNHNVMYWYQQKSSQAPKLLFHYYDKDFNNEADTPDNFQSRRPNTSFCFLDIRSPGLGDTAMYLCATSPTGAGTEAFFGQGTRLTVV.

V and J are TRBV3-1 (or the pseudogene TRBV3-2) and TRBJ1-2; 7 bases fit TRBD1. There are 15 residues in the CDR3. Germline V lookup: CDR1 LGHDT, CDR2 YNNKEL (reference sequence). With 0 bases clipped from V and 0 bases from J, the junction kept 1 base outside the gene matches. The chain's CDR3 is CASSQDGTANYGYTF. The CDR3 DNA reads TGTGCCAGCAGCCAAGATGGGACAGCTAACTATGGCTACACCTTC.

The chain couples TRBV5-5 to TRBJ1-4; 9 nucleotides align to TRBD1. This CDR3 is built from 15 residues. In germline, CDR1 is SGHKS, CDR2 YYEKEE (reference sequence). Trimming cost V 2 bases and J 7 bases; bases outside gene matches: 6. CDR3 residues: CASSFAGTGSEKLFF. DNA of the CDR3: TGTGCCAGCAGCTTCGCCGGGACAGGGTCTGAAAAACTGTTTTTT.

The rearrangement links TRBV30 to TRBJ1-2; no reliable D call. This CDR3 has 12 residues. Germline V CDR1 and CDR2: GTSNPN, SVGIG (reference sequence). V shed 1 base and J shed 13 bases, with 16 bases lying between them. The CDR3 DNA sequence: TGTGCCTGGAGTGGCGGACTGTTTTCTCGCACCTTC. As protein: CAWSGGLFSRTF. The full variable domain, its missing parts supplied by reference TRBV30 and TRBJ1-2, is SQTIHQWPATLVQPVGSPLSLECTVEGTSNPNLYWYRQAAGRGLQLLFYSVGIGQISSEVPQNLSASRPQDRQFILSSKKLLLSDSGFYLCAWSGGLFSRTFGSGTRLTVV.

The chain employs TRBV25-1 and TRBJ1-6; tentatively, D is TRBD1 (6 bases). CDR3 length: 17 amino acids. CDR1 and CDR2 (germline): MGHDK, SYGVNS. V lost 6 bases and J lost 0, with 15 bases in between. CDR3 amino acids: CASSETGHLSYNSPLHF. In nucleotides, the CDR3 is TGTGCCAGCAGCGAGACAGGCCACCTCTCCTATAATTCACCCCTCCACTTT.

The V and J genes are TRBV3-1 (or the pseudogene TRBV3-2) and TRBJ1-3; tentatively, D is TRBD1 (5 bases). Germline CDR1 and CDR2: LGHDT and YNNKEL (reference sequence). V was cut by 2 bases and J by 8 bases, with 13 bases left in between. The CDR3 is made up of 14 amino acids. Here the CDR3 reads CASSQLGLYDTIYF. CDR3 DNA: TGTGCCAGCAGCCAACTGGGACTTTATGACACCATATATTTT.

The rearrangement uses TRBV3-1 (or the pseudogene TRBV3-2) and TRBJ1-5; no definite D call. This CDR3 contains 13 residues. CDR1 and CDR2 (germline): LGHDT, YNNKEL (reference sequence). V shed 5 bases and J shed 4 bases, with 9 bases lying between them. The CDR3 reads CASSTPGNQPQHF. The CDR3 region has the DNA TGTGCCAGCAGCACCCCAGGAAATCAGCCCCAGCATTTT.

The chain has TRBV19 and TRBJ1-4, with D tentatively TRBD1 (6 bases). The CDR3 is 15 amino acids. Looked up from germline, CDR1 is LNHDA and CDR2 is SQIVND (reference sequence). V was shortened by 4 bases and J by 8 bases, with 17 bases between the two germline ends. For the CDR3, the DNA is TGTGCCAGTAGTACTGGTGGGGGCTGGGGGGAAAAACTGTTTTTT. Protein: CASSTGGGWGEKLFF.

The chain employs TRBV19 and TRBJ2-6; D is possibly TRBD1 (5 bases). V was pared by 7 bases and J by 0 bases, with 13 bases between. The V gene's germline CDR1 is LNHDA and CDR2 SQIVND (reference sequence). This CDR3 has 16 residues. The CDR3 is CASNTWGTSGANVLTF. As DNA, the CDR3 is TGTGCCAGTAATACCTGGGGCACCTCTGGGGCCAACGTCCTGACTTTC.

The chain joins TRBV30 to TRBJ1-2; TRBD1 might be the D (5 bases). The V gene lost 0 bases and the J gene lost 4 bases, with 15 bases spanning the gap. The CDR3 loop spans 15 amino acids. The germline CDR1 and CDR2 sequences are GTSNPN and SVGIG (reference sequence). Written as DNA, the CDR3 is TGTGCCTGGAGTGTTTCCTTACAGGCGAGCTATGGCTACACCTTC. Translating it yields CAWSVSLQASYGYTF.

The V and J genes are TRBV11-2 and TRBJ2-3, with 12 positions matching TRBD2. CDR1 SGHAT and CDR2 FQNNGV come from the germline V gene. The V gene end was trimmed by 4 bases and the J gene end by 4 bases; junction bases not matched to a gene: 6. The length of the CDR3 is 16 residues. The CDR3 DNA sequence: TGTGCCAGCAGCTCAGCTAGCGGGGGGGCGGCAGATACGCAGTATTTT. It yields the protein CASSSASGGAADTQYF.